This T cell receptor beta chain was documented in a study of T cells in Graves' hyperthyroidism and ophthalmopathy. Exclusion of a patient resulted from uncontrolled infection, other autoimmune disease, pregnancy or lactation. This clonotype was seen more than once but under ten times. Its antigen is still unknown. Study-wide points: Stable hyperthyroidism was told apart from ophthalmopathy by a model built on 13 V-J features.

RNA transcripts served as the template for amplifying TCR beta CDR3 regions. Researchers ran a first-round RT-PCR on the TCR CDR3 using the HTBI primer set. TCRdb used MiXCR to reprocess the multiplex PCR reads, holding one entry per CDR3 protein. The profile covers approximately 600,000 distinct CDR3 sequences, with under 25% appearing a single time and more than 30% taken by the ten largest. The receptor was isolated from a man aged 30 to 45 with Graves' ophthalmopathy. The specimen was blood.

This chain's CDR3 is CAWRGGGRYEQYF. CDR3 nucleotide sequence: TGTGCCTGGAGAGGAGGGGGGAGGTACGAGCAGTACTTC. The chain joins TRBV30 to TRBJ2-7; D possibly matches TRBD1 or TRBD2 (6 bases each). This CDR3 region has 13 residues. V was pared by 3 bases and J by 4 bases, with 13 bases between. CDR1 is GTSNPN and CDR2 is SVGIG in the germline V gene (reference sequence). Full variable domain (remainder filled in from reference TRBV30 and TRBJ2-7): SQTIHQWPATLVQPVGSPLSLECTVEGTSNPNLYWYRQAAGRGLQLLFYSVGIGQISSEVPQNLSASRPQDRQFILSSKKLLLSDSGFYLCAWRGGGRYEQYFGPGTRLTVT.